This T cell receptor (beta chain) was sequenced during a study of cytomegalovirus exposure and HLA in healthy donors. The germline V gene encodes CDR1 SEHNR and CDR2 FQNEAQ (reference sequence). Germline trimming cut 0 bases from V and 1 base from J; bases unmatched to any gene: 9. The CDR3 length is 18 residues. Study-level findings and limits: Upon later analysis, TCR association rates were observed to vary by HLA locus, being highest for DRB1 and lowest for HLA-C.

This PCR relied on a set of 60 Vbeta primers and 13 Jbeta primers. Clones were read by immunoSEQ multiplex PCR, and TCRdb kept only the in-frame ones, dropping some. The repertoire includes fewer than 70,000 clones, less than 75% of them detected once, and about 10% sits in the top ten. Remarks on this clone: The antigen is unknown.

Sequencing input: PBMCs. The sequence derives from a woman aged 25 to 39 in good health and CMV-seronegative. This sequence joins TRBV7-9 and TRBJ2-3, with 8 positions matching TRBD2. Here the CDR3 reads CASSLALSAGGGTDTQYF. CDR3 nucleotide sequence: TGTGCCAGCAGCTTAGCGCTAAGTGCGGGGGGCGGCACAGATACGCAGTATTTT. Full variable domain (missing parts from reference TRBV7-9 and TRBJ2-3): DTGVSQNPRHKITKRGQNVTFRCDPISEHNRLYWYRQTLGQGPEFLTYFQNEAQLEKSRLLSDRFSAERPKGSFSTLEIQRTEQGDSAMYLCASSLALSAGGGTDTQYFGPGTRLTVL.